One sample yielded the 28 T cell receptor beta chains listed below, sequenced in a study of beta chain features in type 1 diabetes. Antigens of these TCRs are unknown. Whole-study findings and limits: A moderate, significant TCRB CDR3 shortening appeared in type 1 diabetes across four CD4+ subsets.

cDNA synthesis used the whole RNA isolate, giving expressed TCRB sequences. This table comes from immunoSEQ multiplex PCR, and its TCRdb copy is limited to in-frame clones, with some not included. The sample consists of some 250,000 clones, approximately 15% of them appearing once. The sequencing sample was made of naive CD4+ T cells from blood. These receptors were taken from a man under 40 with type 1 diabetes.

The V gene is TRBV29-1, the J gene TRBJ2-7; 7 nucleotides line up with TRBD2. V shed 4 bases and J 0 bases; nucleotides not matched to a gene: 3. The CDR3 sequence is 13 residues long. Germline CDR1 reads SQVTM; CDR2 reads ANQGSEA. The CDR3 DNA reads TGCAGCGTTGCAGGGACTAACTCCTACGAGCAGTACTTC. The encoded protein is CSVAGTNSYEQYF.

The CDR3 loop reads CASSLPQGLSYNEQFF. The CDR3 nucleotides read TGTGCCAGCTCGTTACCCCAGGGTTTGTCCTACAATGAGCAGTTCTTC. The chain is built from TRBV18 and TRBJ2-1, with D maybe TRBD1 (5 bases). The V end lost 6 bases, the J end lost 1 base, and 16 bases lay between the germline ends. Per the germline V gene, CDR1 is KGHSH and CDR2 is LQKENI. The CDR3 has 16 residues.

This clone appeared a few times. This chain links TRBV11-2 with TRBJ1-1; weak D call: TRBD1 (6 bases). The V gene lost 1 base and the J gene lost 5 bases, with 14 bases spanning the gap. The CDR3 covers 15 residues. The V gene's germline CDR1 is SGHAT and CDR2 FQNNGV. The CDR3: CASSLVWGQGTEAFF. The CDR3 DNA follows: TGTGCCAGCAGCTTAGTCTGGGGGCAGGGAACTGAAGCTTTCTTT.

The chain carries TRBV13 and TRBJ1-2, with no clear D. The CDR3 totals 15 residues. The ends were cut back, 2 bases at V and 2 bases at J, with 12 bases in the middle. Germline assignment: CDR1 PRHDT and CDR2 FYEKMQ (reference sequence). The DNA for the CDR3 is TGTGCCAGCAGCTTATCACCTACTTCAAACTATGGCTACACCTTC. Translation: CASSLSPTSNYGYTF.

This clone was observed a handful of times. The chain is built from TRBV6-5 and TRBJ2-6; 9 bases map to TRBD1. Looked up from germline, CDR1 is MNHEY and CDR2 is SVGAGI. The CDR3 totals 15 residues. V dropped 8 bases and J dropped 0; count of bases not matched to a gene: 2. The CDR3 DNA sequence: TGTGCCAGCGGGACAGGGCTCTCTGGGGCCAACGTCCTGACTTTC. Amino acids: CASGTGLSGANVLTF.

This clone has only a few counts. V and J are TRBV12-5 and TRBJ2-1; 7 bases align to TRBD1. This CDR3 is built from 15 residues. J was trimmed by 8 bases and V by 0 bases; bases with no gene match: 7. CDR1 and CDR2 (germline): LGHNT, FRNRAP. The CDR3 DNA is TGTGCTAGTGGTTTGGTGCCCCGACAGGGATATGAGCAGTTCTTC. This translates into CASGLVPRQGYEQFF.

The chain is built from TRBV6-5 and TRBJ1-5; 8 bases line up with TRBD1. The V segment lost 4 bases and the J segment 7 bases; nucleotides outside the gene matches: 3. Germline V gives CDR1 MNHEY, CDR2 SVGAGI. The CDR3 is made up of 13 amino acids. The CDR3, as DNA: TGTGCCAGCAGTTCAGGGGGCAGGCAGCCCCAGCATTTT. Translated: CASSSGGRQPQHF.

This clone was detected only a few times. This chain joins TRBV6-1 and TRBJ2-1; maybe TRBD1 (5 bases). The V gene lost 0 bases and the J gene lost 10 bases, with 19 bases spanning the gap. This CDR3 contains 16 residues. From germline, CDR1 is MNHNS and CDR2 SASEGT. CDR3 bases: TGTGCCAGCAGTGAAGCCCAGGGTCCAGCTAATAAGGAGCAGTTCTTC. As protein: CASSEAQGPANKEQFF.

This chain links TRBV27 with TRBJ2-3, with 7 bases identical to TRBD1. The CDR3 is 18 amino acids. Germline loops: CDR1 MNHEY, CDR2 SMNVEV (reference sequence). V shed 0 bases, J shed 2 bases, and the junction held 11 bases outside the gene matches. The CDR3 here is CASSLSRRDSRYTDTQYF. The CDR3 coding sequence is TGTGCCAGCAGTTTATCGAGAAGGGACAGCCGCTACACAGATACGCAGTATTTT.

This clone was counted between two and nine times. The chain carries TRBV7-2 and TRBJ2-1, with TRBD2 identical over 11 bases. The CDR3 is 16 amino acids. J was trimmed by 9 bases and V by 5 bases; bases with no gene match: 12. Germline V gene sequence: CDR1 SGHTA, CDR2 FQGNSA. The CDR3 coding sequence is TGTGCCAGCAGCCCCTCGTGGGTAGCGGGAGGGAGTGAGCAGTTCTTC. Encoded protein: CASSPSWVAGGSEQFF. The complete variable domain, with remaining parts taken from reference TRBV7-2 and TRBJ2-1, reads GAGVSQSPSNKVTEKGKDVELRCDPISGHTALYWYRQSLGQGLEFLIYFQGNSAPDKSGLPSDRFSAERTGGSVSTLTIQRTQQEDSAVYLCASSPSWVAGGSEQFFGPGTRLTVL.

Only a few counts were recorded for this clone. This chain links TRBV5-4 with TRBJ1-1; 7 positions agree with TRBD1. J lost 6 bases, V lost 4 bases, and 12 bases had no gene match. CDR3 size: 15 residues. The V gene's germline CDR1 is SGHNT and CDR2 YYREEE (reference sequence). CDR3 in amino acids: CASSLGQAFGSEAFF. CDR3 in DNA: TGTGCCAGCAGCCTAGGACAGGCCTTCGGATCTGAAGCTTTCTTT. Variable domain in full (rest from reference TRBV5-4 and TRBJ1-1): ETGVTQSPTHLIKTRGQQVTLRCSSQSGHNTVSWYQQALGQGPQFIFQYYREEENGRGNFPPRFSGLQFPNYSSELNVNALELDDSALYLCASSLGQAFGSEAFFGQGTRLTVV.

This clone was seen a handful of times. The chain couples TRBV18 to TRBJ1-3; D gene uncertain. With 3 bases removed from V and 0 bases from J, the gap between germline ends came to 9 bases. Germline values: CDR1 KGHSH, CDR2 LQKENI. The length of the CDR3 is 15 residues. The CDR3: CASSPPANSGNTIYF. The CDR3 coding sequence is TGTGCCAGCTCACCCCCAGCGAACTCTGGAAACACCATATATTTT.

In this sample, this clone turned up a few times. This chain joins TRBV7-9 and TRBJ2-2; tentative D call: TRBD1 (6 bases). The CDR3 runs to 15 residues. Trimming pared 1 base from V and 10 bases from J, leaving 16 bases between. CDR1 and CDR2 from the germline V gene are SEHNR and FQNEAQ (reference sequence). The CDR3 loop is CASSLGQVPLSELFF. CDR3 nucleotide sequence: TGTGCCAGCAGCTTAGGACAGGTCCCCTTGTCGGAGCTGTTTTTT.

A few counts support this clone. V usage is TRBV6-1 and J usage is TRBJ2-1; 10 bases agree with TRBD1. The CDR3 totals 15 residues. CDR1 MNHNS and CDR2 SASEGT come from the germline V gene. V trimming: 8 bases; J trimming: 4 bases; junction bases outside the gene matches: 8. The CDR3 is CASDWQGQGYNEQFF. In DNA, the CDR3 is TGTGCCAGCGATTGGCAGGGACAGGGGTACAATGAGCAGTTCTTC.

This sequence joins TRBV2 and TRBJ2-3; tentatively, D is TRBD2 (5 bases). This CDR3 region has 13 residues. V was shortened by 6 bases and J by 1 base, with 8 bases between the two germline ends. Germline CDR1 SNHLY, CDR2 FYNNEI. The CDR3 loop reads CASRLAGTDTQYF. CDR3 bases: TGTGCCAGCAGGCTAGCAGGCACAGATACGCAGTATTTT. The full variable domain, in which reference TRBV2 and TRBJ2-3 provide the parts outside the CDR3, is EPEVTQTPSHQVTQMGQEVILRCVPISNHLYFYWYRQILGQKVEFLVSFYNNEISEKSEIFDDQFSVERPDGSNFTLKIRSTKLEDSAMYFCASRLAGTDTQYFGPGTRLTVL.

This sequence joins TRBV5-1 and TRBJ2-5, with 10 bases lining up with TRBD1. Trimming at V came to 4 bases and at J to 5 bases, leaving 8 bases not matched to a gene. Germline CDR1 reads SGHRS; CDR2 reads YFSETQ. CDR3 length equals 15 residues. The DNA of the CDR3 is TGCGCCAGCAGCGTGACAGGGGGCTGGGAGGAGACCCAGTACTTC. It is translated as CASSVTGGWEETQYF.

Only a few counts were recorded for this clone. The J gene is TRBJ1-5, the V gene TRBV5-1; D may be TRBD1 (6 bases). Germline V gene sequence: CDR1 SGHRS, CDR2 YFSETQ. This CDR3 region has 14 residues. Trimming left V 2 bases short and J 3 bases short, with 9 bases between. The CDR3 loop reads CASSLSGANQPQHF. The CDR3 DNA follows: TGCGCCAGCAGCTTATCAGGGGCCAATCAGCCCCAGCATTTT.

This clone was picked up one time. This chain uses TRBV6-5 with TRBJ1-5; TRBD1 aligns across 8 bases. Per germline, CDR1 MNHEY and CDR2 SVGAGI. With V trimmed by 8 bases and J by 2 bases, 8 bases remained unmatched. The CDR3 is made up of 15 amino acids. The CDR3 protein is CASQAGGRGNQPQHF. As DNA, the CDR3 is TGTGCCAGCCAGGCAGGGGGCAGGGGCAATCAGCCCCAGCATTTT.

The chain employs TRBV19 and TRBJ2-3, with D tentatively TRBD2 (6 bases). Trimming removed 11 bases from V and 1 base from J, with 16 bases in between. The germline gives CDR1 LNHDA, CDR2 SQIVND (reference sequence). This CDR3 contains 14 residues. CDR3 protein: CASTPGGRTDTQYF. DNA of the CDR3: TGTGCCTCAACCCCCGGGGGACGCACAGATACGCAGTATTTT. Drawing the rest from reference TRBV19 and TRBJ2-3, the complete variable domain is DGGITQSPKYLFRKEGQNVTLSCEQNLNHDAMYWYRQDPGQGLRLIYYSQIVNDFQKGDIAEGYSVSREKKESFPLTVTSAQKNPTAFYLCASTPGGRTDTQYFGPGTRLTVL.

This clone was seen only a few times. The genes are TRBV2 and TRBJ2-7; 9 nucleotides align to TRBD1. Trimming removed 6 bases from V and 2 bases from J; junction bases left unmatched: 5. Looked up from germline, CDR1 is SNHLY and CDR2 is FYNNEI. CDR3 length: 14 residues. This chain's CDR3 is CASRIQGATYEQYF. CDR3 nucleotides: TGTGCCAGCAGGATACAGGGGGCCACCTACGAGCAGTACTTC. The full variable domain, in which reference TRBV2 and TRBJ2-7 provide the parts outside the CDR3, is EPEVTQTPSHQVTQMGQEVILRCVPISNHLYFYWYRQILGQKVEFLVSFYNNEISEKSEIFDDQFSVERPDGSNFTLKIRSTKLEDSAMYFCASRIQGATYEQYFGPGTRLTVT.

The table lists this clone with a few counts. The chain carries TRBV19 and TRBJ2-5; weak D call: TRBD2 (6 bases). The V end lost 6 bases, the J end lost 2 bases, and 10 bases lay between the germline ends. The CDR3 spans 13 residues. The germline CDR1 and CDR2 sequences are LNHDA and SQIVND (reference sequence). The CDR3 loop is CASRASDQETQYF. The CDR3 DNA sequence: TGTGCCAGTAGGGCTAGCGATCAAGAGACCCAGTACTTC.

The V and J genes are TRBV5-4 and TRBJ2-1; D remains unclear. The CDR3 has 13 amino acids. Trimming took 1 base from V and 8 from J, leaving 10 bases between them. Germline lookup yields CDR1 SGHNT and CDR2 YYREEE (reference sequence). The CDR3, as DNA: TGTGCCAGCAGCTTGCCGCGAGTGGATGAGCAGTTCTTC. It codes for CASSLPRVDEQFF. Together with reference TRBV5-4 and TRBJ2-1, the CDR3 gives the full variable domain: ETGVTQSPTHLIKTRGQQVTLRCSSQSGHNTVSWYQQALGQGPQFIFQYYREEENGRGNFPPRFSGLQFPNYSSELNVNALELDDSALYLCASSLPRVDEQFFGPGTRLTVL.

This rearrangement joins TRBV5-1 to TRBJ2-1, with TRBD2 identical over 7 bases. CDR1 SGHRS and CDR2 YFSETQ come from the germline V gene. V gave up 3 bases and J gave up 3 bases; unmatched junction bases: 9. This CDR3 is built from 16 residues. DNA of the CDR3: TGCGCCAGCAGCTATCCCTCTAGCGGAGACTACAATGAGCAGTTCTTC. It encodes CASSYPSSGDYNEQFF.

This clone was found a few times. The rearrangement links TRBV2 to TRBJ1-5; TRBD1 aligns across 8 bases. Unmatched junction bases numbered 9, after V lost 3 bases and J lost 2 bases. Germline loops: CDR1 SNHLY, CDR2 FYNNEI. The CDR3 is 17 amino acids. The CDR3 sequence: CASSESRGQLGNQPQHF. The CDR3 region has the DNA TGTGCCAGCAGTGAGAGCAGGGGGCAATTGGGCAATCAGCCCCAGCATTTT.

For this clone: This sample also contains other DNA sequences that code for the same CDR3. This chain joins TRBV7-9 and TRBJ1-3; D is undetermined. The CDR3 totals 13 residues. Germline V CDR1 and CDR2: SEHNR, FQNEAQ (reference sequence). Trimming shortened V by 5 bases and J by 0 bases, and 5 bases separated the two germline ends. CDR3 DNA: TGTGCCAGCAGCCCTAGCTCTGGAAACACCATATATTTT. Translation: CASSPSSGNTIYF.

V gene TRBV25-1 combines with J gene TRBJ2-1, with D unclear. In germline, CDR1 is MGHDK, CDR2 SYGVNS. CDR3 length: 12 residues. The germline V and J ends were trimmed by 0 bases and 9 bases, with 6 bases remaining between them. The CDR3 protein is CASSEYGVEQFF. As DNA, the CDR3 is TGTGCCAGCAGTGAATACGGTGTTGAGCAGTTCTTC.

The chain has TRBV30 and TRBJ1-1; D unclear. CDR1 and CDR2 from the germline V gene are GTSNPN and SVGIG (reference sequence). The CDR3 runs 11 residues. Trimming removed 8 bases from V and 5 bases from J, with 12 bases in between. The DNA of the CDR3 is TGTGCCGGGTACGGGTTAACTGAAGCTTTCTTT. Translated: CAGYGLTEAFF.

The chain links TRBV7-9 to TRBJ2-5; TRBD2 matches 10 bases. The J segment lost 5 bases and the V segment lost 1 base, leaving 10 bases of the junction unmatched. Germline CDR1 reads SEHNR; CDR2 reads FQNEAQ (reference sequence). This CDR3 region has 17 residues. CDR3 protein: CASSLEVSPGLAETQYF. In nucleotides, the CDR3 is TGTGCCAGCAGCTTAGAAGTTTCGCCGGGACTAGCGGAGACCCAGTACTTC.